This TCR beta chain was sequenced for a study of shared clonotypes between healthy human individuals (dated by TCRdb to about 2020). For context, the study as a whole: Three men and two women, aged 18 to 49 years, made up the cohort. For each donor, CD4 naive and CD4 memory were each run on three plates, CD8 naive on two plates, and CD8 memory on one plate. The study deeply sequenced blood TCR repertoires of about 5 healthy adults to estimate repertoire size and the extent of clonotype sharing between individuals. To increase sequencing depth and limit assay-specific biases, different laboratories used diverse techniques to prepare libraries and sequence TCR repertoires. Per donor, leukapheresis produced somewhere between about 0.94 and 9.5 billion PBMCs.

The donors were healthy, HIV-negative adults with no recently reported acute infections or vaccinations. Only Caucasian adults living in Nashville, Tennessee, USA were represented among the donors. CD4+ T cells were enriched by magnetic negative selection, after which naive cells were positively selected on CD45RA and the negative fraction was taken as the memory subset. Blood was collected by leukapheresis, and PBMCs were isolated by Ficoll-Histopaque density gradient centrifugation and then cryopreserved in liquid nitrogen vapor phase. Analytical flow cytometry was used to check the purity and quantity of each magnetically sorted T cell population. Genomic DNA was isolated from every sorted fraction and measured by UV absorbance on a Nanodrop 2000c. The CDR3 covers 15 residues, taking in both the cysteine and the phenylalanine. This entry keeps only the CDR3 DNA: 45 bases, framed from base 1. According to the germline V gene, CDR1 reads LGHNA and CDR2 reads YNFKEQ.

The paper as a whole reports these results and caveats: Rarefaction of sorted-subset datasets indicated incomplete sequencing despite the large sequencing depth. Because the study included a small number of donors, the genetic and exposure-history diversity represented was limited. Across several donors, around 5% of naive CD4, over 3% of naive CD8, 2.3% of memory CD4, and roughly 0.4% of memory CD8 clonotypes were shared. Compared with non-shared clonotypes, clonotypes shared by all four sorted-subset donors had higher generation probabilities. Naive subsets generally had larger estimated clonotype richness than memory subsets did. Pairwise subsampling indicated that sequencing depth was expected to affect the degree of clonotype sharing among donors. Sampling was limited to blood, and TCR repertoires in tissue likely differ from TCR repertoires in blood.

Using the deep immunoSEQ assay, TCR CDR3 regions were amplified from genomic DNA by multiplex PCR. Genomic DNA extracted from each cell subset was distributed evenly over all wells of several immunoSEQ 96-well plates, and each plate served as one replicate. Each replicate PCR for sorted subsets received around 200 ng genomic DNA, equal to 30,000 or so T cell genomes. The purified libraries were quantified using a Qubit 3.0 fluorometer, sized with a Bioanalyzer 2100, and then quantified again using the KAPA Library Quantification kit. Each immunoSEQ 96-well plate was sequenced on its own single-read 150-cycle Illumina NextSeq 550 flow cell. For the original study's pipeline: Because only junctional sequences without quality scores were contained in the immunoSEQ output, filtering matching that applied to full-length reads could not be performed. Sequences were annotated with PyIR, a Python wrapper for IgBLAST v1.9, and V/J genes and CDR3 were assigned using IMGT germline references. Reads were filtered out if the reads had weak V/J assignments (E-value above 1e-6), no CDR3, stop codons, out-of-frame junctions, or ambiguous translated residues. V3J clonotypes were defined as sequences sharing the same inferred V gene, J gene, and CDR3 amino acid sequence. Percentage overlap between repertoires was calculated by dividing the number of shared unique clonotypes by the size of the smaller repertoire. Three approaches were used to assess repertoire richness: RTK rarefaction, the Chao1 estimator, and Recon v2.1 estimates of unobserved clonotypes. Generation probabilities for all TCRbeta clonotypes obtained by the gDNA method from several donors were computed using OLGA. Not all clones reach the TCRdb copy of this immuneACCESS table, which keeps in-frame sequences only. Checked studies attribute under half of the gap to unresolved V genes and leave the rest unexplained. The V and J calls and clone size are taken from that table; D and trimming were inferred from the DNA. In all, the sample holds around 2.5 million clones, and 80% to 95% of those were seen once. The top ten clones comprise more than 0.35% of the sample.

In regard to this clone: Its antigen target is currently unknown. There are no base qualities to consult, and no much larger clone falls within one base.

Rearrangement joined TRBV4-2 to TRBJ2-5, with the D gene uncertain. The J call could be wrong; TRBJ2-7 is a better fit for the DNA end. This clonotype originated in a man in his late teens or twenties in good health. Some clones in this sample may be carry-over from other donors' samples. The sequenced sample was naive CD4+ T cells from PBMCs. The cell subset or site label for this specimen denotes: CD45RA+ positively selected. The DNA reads TGTGCCAGCAGCCAAGATCCCAGCCTCTCCTACGAGCAGTACTTC. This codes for CASSQDPSLSYEQYF.